The 27 T cell receptor beta chains reported below all come from one sample, sequenced in a study of T cell responses to AZD1222 COVID-19 vaccine (dated by TCRdb to the early 2020s). The time point label of this sample denotes: about 28 days (+/-7) after the second vaccine dose. Library preparation used the immunoSEQ multiplex PCR assay. The table comes from immuneACCESS by way of TCRdb, which keeps in-frame sequences with V and J called. Part of the clones is missing from these tables; in studies checked, under half for an unresolved V gene and the rest for unknown reasons. The sample contains 180,000 or so clones, over 85% of them found a single time. Approximately 1% of the sample belongs to the ten largest clones. The sequencing used peripheral blood, collected 28 days after the second AZD1222 dose. These receptors were collected from an adult who received the AZD1222 COVID-19 vaccine.

The gene calls are TRBV14 and TRBJ1-4, with D hard to call. The CDR3 consists of 13 residues. V dropped 7 bases and J dropped 5 bases, with 11 bases sitting between them. The germline V gene encodes CDR1 SGHDN and CDR2 FVKESK. As DNA, the CDR3 is TGTGCCAGCAAGAGGTTACAGAATGAAAAACTGTTTTTT. This sequence encodes CASKRLQNEKLFF.

This CDR3 reads CASTPGGRNTGELFF. The CDR3 DNA is TGCGCCAGCACCCCCGGGGGCAGGAACACCGGGGAGCTGTTTTTT. The chain employs TRBV5-1 and TRBJ2-2, with D perhaps being TRBD1 or TRBD2 (6 bases each). V shed 6 bases and J shed 1 base, with 13 bases lying between them. The CDR3 loop spans 15 amino acids. Per germline, CDR1 SGHRS and CDR2 YFSETQ. Together with reference TRBV5-1 and TRBJ2-2, the CDR3 gives the full variable domain: KAGVTQTPRYLIKTRGQQVTLSCSPISGHRSVSWYQQTPGQGLQFLFEYFSETQRNKGNFPGRFSGRQFSNSRSEMNVSTLELGDSALYLCASTPGGRNTGELFFGEGSRLTVL.

The chain uses TRBV7-2 and TRBJ1-4; D gene unclear. From germline, CDR1 is SGHTA and CDR2 FQGNSA. Trimming took 2 bases from V and 0 from J, leaving 10 bases between them. The CDR3 extends over 16 amino acids. The CDR3 region has the DNA TGTGCCAGCAGCTTACACCACACCGCAACTAATGAAAAACTGTTTTTT. It specifies CASSLHHTATNEKLFF.

J is TRBJ2-7 and V is TRBV12-3 or TRBV12-4; possibly TRBD2 for D (6 bases). This CDR3 contains 13 residues. Deletions cut 11 bases from V and 7 bases from J, with 21 bases between. CDR3 in amino acids: CACVGRQGGEQYF. The CDR3, as DNA: TGTGCCTGCGTGGGGCGGCAGGGAGGAGAGCAGTACTTC.

In its sample, this clone was seen a few times. The chain recombines TRBV13 with TRBJ1-2, with D hard to call. With 5 bases removed from V and 3 bases from J, the gap between germline ends came to 10 bases. Germline V gene lookup returns CDR1 PRHDT and CDR2 FYEKMQ (reference sequence). The CDR3 length is 13 residues. The CDR3: CASSRTRDYGYTF. The CDR3 DNA is TGTGCCAGCAGCCGGACCCGCGACTATGGCTACACCTTC.

The chain's CDR3 is CASSSAAGLATDTQYF. Here the CDR3 DNA reads TGTGCCAGCAGCTCCGCAGCGGGACTAGCAACGGATACGCAGTATTTT. The V gene is TRBV11-3, the J gene TRBJ2-3; 9 nucleotides align to TRBD2. Per the germline V gene, CDR1 is SGHNT and CDR2 is YENEEA. V lost 4 bases, J lost 6 bases, and 11 bases stayed unmatched. The CDR3 length is 16 residues. Complete variable domain (other parts from reference TRBV11-3 and TRBJ2-3): EAGVVQSPRYKIIEKKQPVAFWCNPISGHNTLYWYLQNLGQGPELLIRYENEEAVDDSQLPKDRFSAERLKGVDSTLKIQPAELGDSAVYLCASSSAAGLATDTQYFGPGTRLTVL.

This chain joins TRBV7-9 and TRBJ1-5; D gene unclear. Looked up from germline, CDR1 is SEHNR and CDR2 is FQNEAQ (reference sequence). The CDR3 loop spans 13 amino acids. V was pared by 0 bases and J by 5 bases, with 5 bases between. The CDR3 protein is CASSLAYDQPQHF. DNA for the CDR3: TGTGCCAGCAGCTTAGCTTACGATCAGCCCCAGCATTTT.

V and J are TRBV11-1 and TRBJ1-3; no reliable D call. Trimming removed 0 bases from V and 5 bases from J, with 17 bases in between. The CDR3 is 17 residues long. Germline loops: CDR1 SGHAT, CDR2 FQDESV (reference sequence). For the CDR3, the DNA is TGTGCCAGCAGCTTAGCACCGGGCCCTCCCCCTAGAAACACCATATATTTT. Translation gives CASSLAPGPPPRNTIYF.

This chain connects TRBV5-1 to TRBJ2-1; D unclear. The V gene lost 0 bases and the J gene lost 5 bases, with 15 bases spanning the gap. Germline V CDR1 and CDR2: SGHRS, YFSETQ. The CDR3 loop spans 16 amino acids. The CDR3 coding sequence is TGCGCCAGCAGCTTGGCCGGAGAGCTAACCCACAATGAGCAGTTCTTC. It codes for CASSLAGELTHNEQFF.

The rearrangement links TRBV5-1 to TRBJ1-4; unclear D gene. Trimming removed 1 base from V and 4 bases from J, with 11 bases in between. The CDR3 totals 15 residues. Germline loops: CDR1 SGHRS, CDR2 YFSETQ. Here the CDR3 DNA reads TGCGCCAGCAGCTTGATGGGTCAGGTTAATGAAAAACTGTTTTTT. Its translation is CASSLMGQVNEKLFF.

The V call is TRBV3-1 (or the pseudogene TRBV3-2), the J call TRBJ1-4, with D possibly TRBD1 on 5 matching bases. The CDR3 covers 15 residues. V was trimmed by 1 base and J by 6 bases, leaving 12 bases between them. CDR1 LGHDT and CDR2 YNNKEL come from the germline V gene (reference sequence). The CDR3 bases are TGTGCCAGCAGCCAAGTGGCGGGGACTGATGAAAAACTGTTTTTT. Protein product: CASSQVAGTDEKLFF.

The chain employs TRBV12-3 or TRBV12-4 and TRBJ1-2; tentatively, D is TRBD1 (5 bases). The ends were cut back, 8 bases at V and 2 bases at J, with 12 bases in the middle. This CDR3 region has 13 residues. CDR3 amino acids: CASQGSGNYGYTF. In nucleotides, the CDR3 is TGTGCCAGCCAGGGTAGTGGCAACTATGGCTACACCTTC.

The gene calls are TRBV10-3 and TRBJ2-7, with TRBD1 as a possible D gene (6 bases). CDR3 length: 15 residues. V dropped 6 bases and J dropped 4 bases, with 19 bases sitting between them. Germline CDR1 and CDR2: ENHRY and SYGVKD. DNA of the CDR3: TGTGCCATCAGATTGGACAGCCAAGTCCGATACGAGCAGTACTTC. Translation: CAIRLDSQVRYEQYF.

CDR3 nucleotides: TGTGCCAGCAGCCCGTTCGAGGGAAACACCATATATTTT. Its protein product is CASSPFEGNTIYF. The chain employs TRBV7-2 and TRBJ1-3; unclear D gene. Per germline, CDR1 SGHTA and CDR2 FQGNSA. V lost 5 bases and J 4 bases, leaving 9 bases between the germline ends. The CDR3 consists of 13 residues.

The chain combines TRBV27 with TRBJ2-5, with unresolved D. CDR3 length: 14 amino acids. Trimming removed 3 bases at V and 1 base at J, with 9 bases between. Germline CDR1 reads MNHEY; CDR2 reads SMNVEV (reference sequence). CDR3 sequence: CASSFHLGQETQYF. The DNA for the CDR3 is TGTGCCAGCAGTTTTCATCTCGGCCAAGAGACCCAGTACTTC.

This clone was seen once. The rearrangement links TRBV11-2 to TRBJ2-1; either TRBD1 or TRBD2 may supply D (6 bases each). The germline V gene encodes CDR1 SGHAT and CDR2 FQNNGV. This CDR3 has 15 residues. V lost 4 bases, J lost 3 bases, and 13 bases lay in between. In DNA form, the CDR3 reads TGTGCCAGCAGCTCAGTTGGGGGGCTCTACAATGAGCAGTTCTTC. It encodes CASSSVGGLYNEQFF.

The CDR3 coding sequence is TGTGCCAGCAGCGTCGGCGGATCTAGAGAGACCCAGTACTTC. Amino acids: CASSVGGSRETQYF. The chain has TRBV9 and TRBJ2-5, with D unclear. The CDR3 runs to 14 residues. The V gene's germline CDR1 is SGDLS and CDR2 YYNGEE. V lost 2 bases, J lost 4 bases, and 12 bases lay in between.

The chain uses TRBV7-9 and TRBJ1-6; tentatively, D is TRBD1 (6 bases). CDR1 and CDR2 from the germline V gene are SEHNR and FQNEAQ (reference sequence). The V and J ends lost 4 bases and 5 bases respectively, with 12 bases between them. CDR3 size: 15 residues. CDR3 residues: CASSSPGQDNSPLHF. CDR3 nucleotide sequence: TGTGCCAGCAGCTCCCCGGGACAAGATAATTCACCCCTCCACTTT.

The CDR3 protein is CANDGAKGVSYEQYF. Written as DNA, the CDR3 is TGCGCCAACGACGGGGCGAAGGGGGTTTCCTACGAGCAGTACTTC. The chain combines TRBV23-1 with TRBJ2-7; a possible D gene is TRBD1 (6 bases). TRBV23-1 is filed as an ORF, its function uncertain. This CDR3 comprises 15 residues. Trimming took 10 bases from V and 1 from J, leaving 20 bases between them.

In its sample, this clone was seen once. The chain is built from TRBV12-3 or TRBV12-4 and TRBJ2-7, with no clear D. Trimming took off 0 bases at V and 2 bases at J, with 5 bases between the two ends. This CDR3 has 13 amino acids. CDR3 region: CASSLAGTYEQYF. The CDR3 DNA follows: TGTGCCAGCAGTTTAGCGGGGACCTACGAGCAGTACTTC.

The chain couples TRBV6-2 or TRBV6-3 to TRBJ2-1, with 10 positions matching TRBD2. The CDR3 is made up of 19 amino acids. V dropped 0 bases and J dropped 0; count of bases not matched to a gene: 8. Germline-derived CDR1 and CDR2 are MNHEY and SVGEGT. CDR3 coding DNA: TGTGCCAGCAGTTACTCGGGGTGGGCTAGCGGGAGCTCCTACAATGAGCAGTTCTTC. Amino acid sequence: CASSYSGWASGSSYNEQFF.

The chain combines TRBV30 with TRBJ2-3, with D possibly matching TRBD1 (6 bases). V dropped 2 bases and J dropped 4 bases, with 10 bases sitting between them. The CDR3 is 13 residues long. Germline V gives CDR1 GTSNPN, CDR2 SVGIG (reference sequence). The CDR3 loop is CAWSQGLADTQYF. CDR3 nucleotides: TGTGCCTGGAGTCAGGGGCTCGCAGATACGCAGTATTTT.

The chain recombines TRBV5-1 with TRBJ2-7, with D possibly being TRBD1 (6 bases). Germline lookup yields CDR1 SGHRS and CDR2 YFSETQ. V lost 5 bases to trimming and J lost 3 bases, with 6 bases between them. The CDR3 spans 11 residues. CDR3 DNA: TGCGCCAGCAGGGACAGCTACGAGCAGTACTTC. This translates into CASRDSYEQYF.

The chain couples TRBV27 to TRBJ1-2, with 7 bases fitting TRBD1. J gave up 8 bases and V 6 bases, and 12 bases lay outside the gene matches. The CDR3 sequence is 14 residues long. CDR1 is MNHEY, CDR2 SMNVEV, per germline (reference sequence). The CDR3 protein is CASSPQGEFGGYTF. The CDR3 region has the DNA TGTGCCAGCAGCCCCCAGGGGGAGTTCGGCGGCTACACCTTC.

The chain employs TRBV6-9 and TRBJ1-4, with a possible D match to TRBD1 (5 bases). The CDR3 has 16 amino acids. Trimming left V 0 bases short and J 5 bases short, with 13 bases between. Per the germline V gene, CDR1 is MNHGY and CDR2 is SVAAGI. CDR3 region: CASSYSPGRWNEKLFF. The CDR3 region has the DNA TGTGCCAGCAGTTATTCCCCGGGACGGTGGAATGAAAAACTGTTTTTT.

This chain links TRBV6-5 with TRBJ2-7, with 10 bases fitting TRBD2. The CDR3 length is 16 residues. J was trimmed by 2 bases and V by 2 bases; bases with no gene match: 6. Germline values: CDR1 MNHEY, CDR2 SVGAGI. For the CDR3, the DNA is TGTGCCAGCAGTTACCAAACTAGCGGGGCCACCTACGAGCAGTACTTC. Its translation: CASSYQTSGATYEQYF.

The V and J genes are TRBV6-1 and TRBJ1-2; no reliable D call. The ends were cut back, 3 bases at V and 4 bases at J, with 9 bases in the middle. This CDR3 is built from 13 residues. Germline-derived CDR1 and CDR2 are MNHNS and SASEGT. The CDR3 here is CASSEKESYGYTF. The CDR3, as DNA: TGTGCCAGCAGTGAGAAGGAGTCCTATGGCTACACCTTC.